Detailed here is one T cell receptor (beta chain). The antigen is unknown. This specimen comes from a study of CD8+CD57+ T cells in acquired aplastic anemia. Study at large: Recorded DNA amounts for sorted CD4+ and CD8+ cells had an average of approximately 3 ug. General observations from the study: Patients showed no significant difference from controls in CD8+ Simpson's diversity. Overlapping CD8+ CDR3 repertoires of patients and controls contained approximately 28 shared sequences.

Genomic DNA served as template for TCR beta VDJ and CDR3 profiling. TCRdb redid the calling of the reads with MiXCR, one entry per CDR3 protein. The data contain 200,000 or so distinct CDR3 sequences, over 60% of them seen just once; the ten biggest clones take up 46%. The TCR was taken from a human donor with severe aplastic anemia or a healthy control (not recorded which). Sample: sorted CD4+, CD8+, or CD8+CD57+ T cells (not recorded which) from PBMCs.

CDR3 region: CASSAYFEDEQFF. CDR3 sequence (DNA): TGTGCCAGTAGCGCTTATTTCGAGGATGAGCAGTTCTTC. The rearrangement uses TRBV19 and TRBJ2-1; D remains ambiguous. The CDR3 length is 13 residues. With 6 bases removed from V and 8 bases from J, the gap between germline ends came to 14 bases. Looked up from germline, CDR1 is LNHDA and CDR2 is SQIVND (reference sequence).